Following are 5 T cell receptor beta chains from one sample sequenced in a study of early T cells in non-severe SARS-CoV-2 infection. TCRdb reprocessed the 5' RACE reads with MiXCR, giving one entry per CDR3 protein. The sample has 50,000 to 75,000 distinct CDR3 sequences; 8% to 9% are singletons. Sample: whole blood, taken at baseline. Source of these receptors: an adult who was a healthcare worker with PCR-confirmed SARS-CoV-2 infection or an uninfected control (not recorded which).

This clonotype was counted a few times. V is TRBV12-2 and J is TRBJ2-7; the table's D call of TRBD2 was not tested on the DNA. TRBV12-2 is a documented pseudogene. The length of the CDR3 is 15 residues. CDR3 sequence reads: CASRLGQGLTHEQYF. DNA for the CDR3: TGTGCAAGTCGCTTAGGGCAAGGACTCACCCACGAGCAGTACTTC.

This chain joins TRBV15 and TRBJ2-3, with TRBD2 matching over 13 bases. The CDR3 runs to 17 residues. J was trimmed by 4 bases and V by 3 bases; bases with no gene match: 7. Germline CDR1 and CDR2: LNHNV and YYDKDF (reference sequence). The CDR3 DNA follows: TGTGCCACCAGCAGGAGAACTAGCGGGAGGGGCCCAGATACGCAGTATTTT. Translation: CATSRRTSGRGPDTQYF.

This clonotype was found many times. The chain recombines TRBV7-9 with TRBJ2-1, with 11 bases fitting TRBD2. The CDR3 is made up of 18 amino acids. V was clipped by 5 bases and J by 1 base; unmatched bases: 10. CDR1 and CDR2 (germline): SEHNR, FQNEAQ (reference sequence). The CDR3 region is CASSPGTSGSESYNEQFF. The CDR3 nucleotides read TGTGCCAGCAGCCCCGGGACTAGCGGATCTGAGTCCTACAATGAGCAGTTCTTC. Full variable domain (rest looked up from reference TRBV7-9 and TRBJ2-1): DTGVSQNPRHKITKRGQNVTFRCDPISEHNRLYWYRQTLGQGPEFLTYFQNEAQLEKSRLLSDRFSAERPKGSFSTLEIQRTEQGDSAMYLCASSPGTSGSESYNEQFFGPGTRLTVL.

This clonotype was found once. J is TRBJ1-1 and V is TRBV10-2; D is undetermined. The CDR3 is 14 amino acids. V shed 1 base and J shed 2 bases, with 8 bases lying between them. Germline values: CDR1 WSHSY, CDR2 SAAADI. CDR3 DNA: TGCGCCAGCAGTGAGTGGGGTGTAAACACTGAAGCTTTCTTT. Residues: CASSEWGVNTEAFF.

This clonotype was recorded a few times. The chain links TRBV7-2 to TRBJ2-7; no firm D call. The V end was cut by 0 bases, the J end by 7 bases, with 7 bases between. This CDR3 region has 12 residues. Germline-derived CDR1 and CDR2 are SGHTA and FQGNSA. The DNA of the CDR3 is TGTGCCAGCAGCTTAGCGTGGCGGGAGCAGTACTTC. This sequence encodes CASSLAWREQYF.